The present T cell receptor (beta chain) was sequenced within a study of blood T cell repertoires in COVID-19. From germline, CDR1 is SGHRS and CDR2 YFSETQ. V lost 4 bases and J lost 1; bases outside the gene matches: 7. The CDR3 is 15 amino acids. In the original processing: Reference gene primers were amplified, and this amplification served to estimate nucleated cell counts. Method: immunoSEQ multiplex PCR; TCRdb's copy keeps in-frame clones and lacks some. D and trimming were read from the DNA, whereas the V and J calls and clone size are those reported in that table. The sample has 350,000 or so clones; roughly nine tenths are singletons.

The TCR comes from a woman aged 60-70 years with COVID-19, enrolled during active disease. Sequenced: peripheral blood. V and J are TRBV5-1 and TRBJ1-1; the match to TRBD1 covers 7 bases. CDR3 bases: TGCGCCAGCAGCCCGAGGACAGGAGGGAACACTGAAGCTTTCTTT. It encodes CASSPRTGGNTEAFF.